This entry describes one T cell receptor beta chain. TCRdb independently ran MiXCR on the 5' RACE reads; one entry per CDR3 protein. Of some 900,000 distinct CDR3 sequences listed, 10% to 15% are singletons. This record belongs to a study of identical twins. Only healthy Caucasians were included as donors. The CDR3 length is 14 residues. Trimming took 4 bases from V and 5 from J, leaving 12 bases between them. Germline V gives CDR1 SGHRS, CDR2 YFSETQ. The same sample was also used in a study of yellow fever vaccine responses in identical twins.

This TCR derives from a woman aged 18-29 years in good health. The V gene is TRBV5-1, the J gene TRBJ1-4, with a weak D call TRBD1 (5 bases). Source material: PBMCs. CDR3 nucleotides: TGCGCCAGCAGCCAGACAGAGACAAATGAAAAACTGTTTTTT. This encodes CASSQTETNEKLFF. Using reference TRBV5-1 and TRBJ1-4 for the parts outside the CDR3, the full variable domain is KAGVTQTPRYLIKTRGQQVTLSCSPISGHRSVSWYQQTPGQGLQFLFEYFSETQRNKGNFPGRFSGRQFSNSRSEMNVSTLELGDSALYLCASSQTETNEKLFFGSGTQLSVL.